This TCR beta chain was sequenced during a study of cytomegalovirus exposure and HLA in healthy donors. Study findings and constraints: The majority of TCR sequences were rare, yet some public TCRs appeared in many donors. The productive fraction for most TCR beta V segments was about 87% or about 30% in an earlier analysis.

The CDR3 is 13 amino acids. The germline V gene has CDR1 LNHDA and CDR2 SQIVND (reference sequence). Between the trimmed V and J ends, which lost 4 bases and 6 bases, there was a span of 11 bases. The table lists this clone with a count of one. Its specificity is unknown. The PCR used 60 Vbeta and 13 Jbeta primers. The table came from immunoSEQ multiplex PCR; TCRdb's copy has only in-frame clones and leaves some out. The repertoire holds 100,000 to 150,000 clones, with around 84% as singletons. This chain uses TRBV19 with TRBJ2-3; a possible D gene is TRBD2 (6 bases). This TCR came from a woman between 40 and 50 years old in good health and CMV-seronegative. The sequenced sample consisted of PBMCs. Here the CDR3 reads CASSTRLVDTQYF. CDR3 coding DNA: TGTGCCAGTAGTACCCGACTAGTCGATACGCAGTATTTT.